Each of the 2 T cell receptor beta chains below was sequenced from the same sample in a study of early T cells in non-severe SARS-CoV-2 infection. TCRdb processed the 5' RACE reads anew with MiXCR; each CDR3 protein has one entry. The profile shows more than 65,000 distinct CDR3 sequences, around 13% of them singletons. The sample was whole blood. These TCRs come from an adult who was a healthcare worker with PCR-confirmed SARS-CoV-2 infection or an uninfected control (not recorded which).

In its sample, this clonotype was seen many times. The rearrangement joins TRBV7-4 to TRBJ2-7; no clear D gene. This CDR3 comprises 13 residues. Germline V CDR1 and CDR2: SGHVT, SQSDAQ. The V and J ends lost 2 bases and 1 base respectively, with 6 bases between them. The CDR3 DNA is TGTGCCAGCAGCTTAAACCAATCCTACGAGCAGTACTTC. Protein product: CASSLNQSYEQYF.

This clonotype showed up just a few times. In nucleotides, the CDR3 is TGTGCCAGCAGTTACTCTCTTTTGGGGGGCACTGAAGCTTTCTTT. Translating it yields CASSYSLLGGTEAFF. This chain connects TRBV6-5 to TRBJ1-1, with D perhaps matching TRBD1 (5 bases). CDR1 and CDR2 from the germline V gene are MNHEY and SVGAGI. V shed 0 bases and J shed 4 bases, with 12 bases lying between them. The CDR3 runs to 15 residues.